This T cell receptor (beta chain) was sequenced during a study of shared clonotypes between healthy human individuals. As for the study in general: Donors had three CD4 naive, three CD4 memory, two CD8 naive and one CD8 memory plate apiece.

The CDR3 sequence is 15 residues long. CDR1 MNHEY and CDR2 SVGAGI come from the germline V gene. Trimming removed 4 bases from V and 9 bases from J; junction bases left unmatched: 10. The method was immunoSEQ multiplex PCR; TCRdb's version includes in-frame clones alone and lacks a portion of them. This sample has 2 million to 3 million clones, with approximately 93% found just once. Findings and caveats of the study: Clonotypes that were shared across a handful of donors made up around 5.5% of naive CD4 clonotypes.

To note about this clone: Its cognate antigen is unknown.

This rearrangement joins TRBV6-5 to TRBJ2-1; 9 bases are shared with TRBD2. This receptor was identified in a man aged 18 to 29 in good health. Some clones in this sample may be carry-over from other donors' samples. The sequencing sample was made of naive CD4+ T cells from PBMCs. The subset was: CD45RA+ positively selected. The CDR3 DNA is TGTGCCAGCAGTTCGTCGGGACTAGCCTATGGTGAGCAGTTCTTC. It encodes CASSSSGLAYGEQFF.